The present T cell receptor (beta chain) was sequenced within a study of memory CD8 T cells in hepatitis C reinfection. Germline assignment: CDR1 SGHKS and CDR2 YYEKEE (reference sequence). The CDR3 totals 14 residues. The germline V and J ends were trimmed by 3 bases and 2 bases, with 12 bases remaining between them. Here immunoSEQ multiplex PCR was the method, and the copy in TCRdb shows in-frame clones only, minus some. The repertoire holds just over 50,000 clones, roughly 86% seen once, with 0.9% to 1.1% in the top ten. Documented time point: pre-reinfection, 55 to 20 weeks before reinfection detection. The sorted cells went straight to TCR sequencing with no prior in vitro expansion.

The clonotype was recovered from a man between 18 and 29 years old with hepatitis C virus infection. The rearrangement joins TRBV5-5 to TRBJ2-7, with D perhaps matching TRBD2 (5 bases). Input material: naive CD8+ T cells sorted from blood. CDR3 sequence (DNA): TGTGCCAGCAGCTCCGGGGATTCGCCCTACGAGCAGTACTTC. Protein: CASSSGDSPYEQYF.